This is a list of T cell receptor beta chains from one sample in a study of blood T cell repertoires in COVID-19. Assay: immunoSEQ multiplex PCR; the TCRdb copy retains only in-frame clones and omits some. The sample records 210,000 or so clones, 70% to 90% being singletons. Material for sequencing was PBMCs or T cells enriched from blood (not recorded which). The receptors shown here come from a woman between 45 and 65 years old in a cohort exposed to, infected with or recovered from COVID-19 (not recorded which). Each CDR3 is given with its conserved first and last residue. A D gene is named only where the DNA matches it firmly. Clone size is not always given. Where it is, it says once, few, many or a class for expanded clones.

J gene: TRBJ2-2
clone size: .
D gene: .
V gene: TRBV19
CDR3 DNA: TGTGCCAGTAGGTTGGCGGATACCGGGGAGCTGTTTTTT
CDR3 protein: CASRLADTGELFF

J gene: TRBJ2-7
clone size: .
D gene: .
V gene: TRBV5-4
CDR3 DNA: TGTGCCAGCAGCTTGTCTCTTGGTTCCGGCGCTAGCTCCTACGAGCAGTACTTC
CDR3 protein: CASSLSLGSGASSYEQYF

J gene: TRBJ2-7
clone size: many
D gene: .
V gene: TRBV5-1
CDR3 DNA: TGCGCCAGCAGTATGACAGGATCAGCCTACGAGCAGTACTTC
CDR3 protein: CASSMTGSAYEQYF

J gene: TRBJ2-1
clone size: .
D gene: TRBD1
V gene: TRBV7-9
CDR3 DNA: TGTGCCAGCAGCCTTCTCCGAGGACAGGGCATCTCCTACAATGAGCAGTTCTTC
CDR3 protein: CASSLLRGQGISYNEQFF

J gene: TRBJ1-1
clone size: once
D gene: .
V gene: TRBV11-2
CDR3 DNA: TGTGCCAGCAGCTTAGTTCGAACGGGGGGCACTGAAGCTTTCTTT
CDR3 protein: CASSLVRTGGTEAFF

J gene: TRBJ1-5
clone size: .
D gene: .
V gene: TRBV9
CDR3 DNA: TGTGCCAGCAGCCCTGGGCGGGGGGAGCCCCAGCATTTT
CDR3 protein: CASSPGRGEPQHF

J gene: TRBJ2-3
clone size: .
D gene: .
V gene: TRBV9
CDR3 DNA: TGTGCCAGCAGCGCGGGCCTTCACGGGGGTACGCAGTATTTT
CDR3 protein: CASSAGLHGGTQYF

J gene: TRBJ2-7
clone size: .
D gene: .
V gene: TRBV15
CDR3 DNA: TGTGCCACCAGCAGAGATGTATCTAGCTCCTACGAGCAGTACTTC
CDR3 protein: CATSRDVSSSYEQYF

J gene: TRBJ1-2
clone size: .
D gene: .
V gene: TRBV7-2
CDR3 DNA: TGTGCCAGCAGCTTCCCGGGGGAAGCCTATGGCTACACCTTC
CDR3 protein: CASSFPGEAYGYTF

J gene: TRBJ2-6
clone size: .
D gene: TRBD1
V gene: TRBV7-9
CDR3 DNA: TGTGCCAGCAGCTACCGGGACAGCCACTCTGGGGCCAACGTCCTGACTTTC
CDR3 protein: CASSYRDSHSGANVLTF

J gene: TRBJ1-1
clone size: few
D gene: TRBD1
V gene: TRBV5-5
CDR3 DNA: TGTGCCAGCAGCGCGACAGGGGTCACTGAAGCTTTCTTT
CDR3 protein: CASSATGVTEAFF

J gene: TRBJ2-5
clone size: .
D gene: TRBD1
V gene: TRBV7-9
CDR3 DNA: TGTGCCAGCAGCTTACAGGGGGCGAGGGAGACCCAGTACTTC
CDR3 protein: CASSLQGARETQYF

J gene: TRBJ2-2
clone size: .
D gene: TRBD1
V gene: TRBV3-1/TRBV3-2
CDR3 DNA: TGTGCCAGCAGCCAAGGACAGGGGAGCACCGGGGAGCTGTTTTTT
CDR3 protein: CASSQGQGSTGELFF

J gene: TRBJ1-1
clone size: .
D gene: .
V gene: TRBV29-1
CDR3 DNA: TGCAGCGTTGATCCCTCTTGGAACACTGAAGCTTTCTTT
CDR3 protein: CSVDPSWNTEAFF

J gene: TRBJ2-3
clone size: .
D gene: TRBD2
V gene: TRBV4-1
CDR3 DNA: TGCGCCAGCAGCCAACCGGGACTAGCTTCAAATACGCAGTATTTT
CDR3 protein: CASSQPGLASNTQYF

J gene: TRBJ1-6
clone size: .
D gene: .
V gene: TRBV30
CDR3 DNA: TGTGCCTGGAGTGGGCAGGGGCTATTAACGAGGTCCTATAATTCACCCCTCCACTTT
CDR3 protein: CAWSGQGLLTRSYNSPLHF

J gene: TRBJ1-1
clone size: .
D gene: .
V gene: TRBV29-1
CDR3 DNA: TGCAGCGTTGAGAGTGAGGTTGGGACTGAAGCTTTCTTT
CDR3 protein: CSVESEVGTEAFF

J gene: TRBJ2-1
clone size: once
D gene: TRBD2
V gene: TRBV12-5
CDR3 DNA: TGTGCTAGTGGTTTGGAAAAGGCTAGCGGGGACTACAATGAGCAGTTCTTC
CDR3 protein: CASGLEKASGDYNEQFF

J gene: TRBJ2-1
clone size: .
D gene: .
V gene: TRBV6-5
CDR3 DNA: TGTGCCAGCAGCTCCGAACAGGGCGGTGAGCAGTTCTTC
CDR3 protein: CASSSEQGGEQFF

J gene: TRBJ1-2
clone size: .
D gene: TRBD1
V gene: TRBV4-2
CDR3 DNA: TGTGCCAGCAGCCAACCCGGACAGGGCTATGGCTACACCTTC
CDR3 protein: CASSQPGQGYGYTF

J gene: TRBJ1-6
clone size: .
D gene: TRBD1
V gene: TRBV6-5
CDR3 DNA: TGTGCCAGCAGTTACTCCCGACAGGGAGGAGGGTCACCCCTCCACTTT
CDR3 protein: CASSYSRQGGGSPLHF

J gene: TRBJ1-1
clone size: .
D gene: .
V gene: TRBV4-1
CDR3 DNA: TGCGCCAGCAGCCAAGTTTGGAATTCGAGGACTGAAGCTTTCTTT
CDR3 protein: CASSQVWNSRTEAFF

J gene: TRBJ1-1
clone size: .
D gene: .
V gene: TRBV20-1
CDR3 DNA: TGCAGTGCTGGTGAATCGGGGAGTTGGAACACTGAAGCTTTCTTT
CDR3 protein: CSAGESGSWNTEAFF

J gene: TRBJ1-2
clone size: .
D gene: TRBD1
V gene: TRBV28
CDR3 DNA: TGTGCCAGCAGTTTACCTACCGGACAGGGCTATGGCTACACCTTC
CDR3 protein: CASSLPTGQGYGYTF

J gene: TRBJ2-5
clone size: .
D gene: TRBD2
V gene: TRBV28
CDR3 DNA: TGTGCCAGCAATCCTAGCGGGGGGACAAGAACGCGGACCCAGTACTTC
CDR3 protein: CASNPSGGTRTRTQYF

J gene: TRBJ1-5
clone size: once
D gene: TRBD1
V gene: TRBV6-6
CDR3 DNA: TGTGCCAGCAGTTACTCGAACAGGGGGAGGGATCAGCCCCAGCATTTT
CDR3 protein: CASSYSNRGRDQPQHF

J gene: TRBJ1-2
clone size: .
D gene: .
V gene: TRBV4-1
CDR3 DNA: TGCGCCAGCAGCCAAGATCCCAGTCTGGGCTACACCTTC
CDR3 protein: CASSQDPSLGYTF

J gene: TRBJ1-1
clone size: .
D gene: .
V gene: TRBV11-2
CDR3 DNA: TGTGCCAGCAGCTTAGTGGTGGGGGGAACGACTGAAGCTTTCTTT
CDR3 protein: CASSLVVGGTTEAFF

J gene: TRBJ1-1
clone size: .
D gene: TRBD1
V gene: TRBV18
CDR3 DNA: TGTGCCAGCTCCCCGGACAGGGTAGTTCCTGAAGCTTTCTTT
CDR3 protein: CASSPDRVVPEAFF

J gene: TRBJ1-5
clone size: .
D gene: .
V gene: TRBV28
CDR3 DNA: TGTGCCAGCAGTTACGGACTGTCCTTCAATCAGCCCCAGCATTTT
CDR3 protein: CASSYGLSFNQPQHF

J gene: TRBJ1-4
clone size: .
D gene: .
V gene: TRBV10-1
CDR3 DNA: TGCGCCAGCTCCTCTGGAGCAACTAATGAAAAACTGTTTTTT
CDR3 protein: CASSSGATNEKLFF

J gene: TRBJ2-1
clone size: once
D gene: .
V gene: TRBV5-4
CDR3 DNA: TGTGCCAGCAGCTTGGATTGGAGCGATGAGCAGTTCTTC
CDR3 protein: CASSLDWSDEQFF

J gene: TRBJ2-2
clone size: once
D gene: .
V gene: TRBV7-9
CDR3 DNA: TGTGCCAGCAGCTCCCGGGACAAGAACACCGGGGAGCTGTTTTTT
CDR3 protein: CASSSRDKNTGELFF

J gene: TRBJ2-2
clone size: .
D gene: TRBD2
V gene: TRBV7-7
CDR3 DNA: TGTGCTAGCAGCTTAGTTCTAGCGGGTGTTACCGGGGAGCTGTTTTTT
CDR3 protein: CASSLVLAGVTGELFF

J gene: TRBJ1-5
clone size: .
D gene: TRBD1
V gene: TRBV18
CDR3 DNA: TGTGCCAGCACGTTAACAGGGGTGAGCAATCAGCCCCAGCATTTT
CDR3 protein: CASTLTGVSNQPQHF

J gene: TRBJ2-4
clone size: .
D gene: TRBD2
V gene: TRBV20-1
CDR3 DNA: TGCAGTGCTAGTTTAGCGGGGGGAGCCAAAAACATTCAGTACTTC
CDR3 protein: CSASLAGGAKNIQYF

J gene: TRBJ2-1
clone size: .
D gene: .
V gene: TRBV18
CDR3 DNA: TGTGCCAGCTCACCACAGTCTTATCTAAGTCACAATGAGCAGTTCTTC
CDR3 protein: CASSPQSYLSHNEQFF

J gene: TRBJ1-1
clone size: .
D gene: .
V gene: TRBV6-1
CDR3 DNA: TGTGCCAGCAGTGAATTTCAGGGGACGGGCACTGAAGCTTTCTTT
CDR3 protein: CASSEFQGTGTEAFF

J gene: TRBJ2-1
clone size: .
D gene: TRBD2
V gene: TRBV9
CDR3 DNA: TGTGCCAGCAGCGTAGGCGGGAGGGGGCATTACAATGAGCAGTTCTTC
CDR3 protein: CASSVGGRGHYNEQFF

J gene: TRBJ2-7
clone size: .
D gene: .
V gene: TRBV7-2
CDR3 DNA: TGTGCCAGCAGACAGGGGGGGGCGCGGGAGCAGTACTTC
CDR3 protein: CASRQGGAREQYF

J gene: TRBJ1-6
clone size: .
D gene: .
V gene: TRBV6-2/TRBV6-3
CDR3 DNA: TGTGCCAGCAGTGCGGCCAGGGGCTATAATTCACCCCTCCACTTT
CDR3 protein: CASSAARGYNSPLHF

J gene: TRBJ2-2
clone size: .
D gene: .
V gene: TRBV4-3
CDR3 DNA: TGCGCCAGCAGCCAAGACCAGGGGAGATTCGCCGGGGAGCTGTTTTTT
CDR3 protein: CASSQDQGRFAGELFF

J gene: TRBJ2-7
clone size: .
D gene: .
V gene: TRBV11-2
CDR3 DNA: TGTGCCAGCAGCTCTCCCTACGAGCAGTACTTC
CDR3 protein: CASSSPYEQYF

J gene: TRBJ1-2
clone size: few
D gene: TRBD1
V gene: TRBV7-9
CDR3 DNA: TGTGCCAGCAGCTTAGACAGGGGGGACTATGGCTACACCTTC
CDR3 protein: CASSLDRGDYGYTF

J gene: TRBJ1-5
clone size: .
D gene: TRBD1
V gene: TRBV7-2
CDR3 DNA: TGTGCCAGCAGCTTTGTCCCGGGACAGGGAGATTATAGCAATCAGCCCCAGCATTTT
CDR3 protein: CASSFVPGQGDYSNQPQHF

J gene: TRBJ1-2
clone size: .
D gene: .
V gene: TRBV29-1
CDR3 DNA: TGCAGCGTCGCCCCCGGACAGTATGGCTACACCTTC
CDR3 protein: CSVAPGQYGYTF

J gene: TRBJ1-1
clone size: .
D gene: TRBD1
V gene: TRBV3-1/TRBV3-2
CDR3 DNA: TGTGCCAGCAGCCAAGACCCCGGGACAGGGCACTGTTTT
CDR3 protein: CASSQDPGTGHCF

J gene: TRBJ2-3
clone size: .
D gene: .
V gene: TRBV27
CDR3 DNA: TGTGCCAGCAGTCTATCCCTAGTAACTAGCACAGATACGCAGTATTTT
CDR3 protein: CASSLSLVTSTDTQYF

J gene: TRBJ2-5
clone size: .
D gene: .
V gene: TRBV5-4
CDR3 DNA: TGTGCCAGCAGCCCCGGCGGGTCTGGCGGGTTGGAGACCCAGTACTTC
CDR3 protein: CASSPGGSGGLETQYF

J gene: TRBJ1-6
clone size: .
D gene: .
V gene: TRBV5-6
CDR3 DNA: TGTGCCAGCAGCTTGGCCATTTCACCCCTCCACTTT
CDR3 protein: CASSLAISPLHF

J gene: TRBJ1-2
clone size: .
D gene: .
V gene: TRBV6-2/TRBV6-3
CDR3 DNA: TGTGCCAGCAGTCAGGGATTCTATGGCTACACCTTC
CDR3 protein: CASSQGFYGYTF

J gene: TRBJ1-4
clone size: once
D gene: .
V gene: TRBV7-9
CDR3 DNA: TGTGCCAGCAGCCCCTCAGTCTTTGAAAAACTGTTTTTT
CDR3 protein: CASSPSVFEKLFF